The TCR beta chain described here comes from a study of T cell responses to AZD1222 COVID-19 vaccine. Study findings and constraints: Mostly white British, mostly female donors; authors suggested clonal diversity may be underestimated.

V gave up 5 bases and J gave up 4 bases; unmatched junction bases: 16. Germline CDR1 is MDHEN and CDR2 is SYDVKM. CDR3 length: 17 amino acids. This clone was counted a single time. No antigen is known for it. Libraries were prepared by immunoSEQ multiplex PCR; TCRdb keeps only in-frame clonotypes and omits some of them. The table shows about 83,000 clones, with around 85% occurring only once. This receptor was taken from an adult who received the AZD1222 COVID-19 vaccine. The source was peripheral blood, collected 28 days after the second AZD1222 dose. The chain joins TRBV28 to TRBJ1-2; 7 nucleotides agree with TRBD1. The CDR3 DNA sequence: TGTGCCAGCAGTCCCGCCGGGACAGCCCTAGCGGGCTATGGCTACACCTTC. Protein sequence: CASSPAGTALAGYGYTF.